The 26 T cell receptor beta chains presented below share a single source sample, sequenced in a study of shared T cell receptors in the human thymus. The assay was immunoSEQ multiplex PCR, and TCRdb's table has in-frame clones only and misses some. The sample has 500,000 to 750,000 clones, more than 75% seen once. The same specimen was also included in a second study, on human thymus T cells.

Material for sequencing was thymocytes. The source of these receptors is a boy younger than two with a congenital heart defect.

This chain links TRBV10-3 with TRBJ2-3; 7 bases are a match to TRBD2. CDR1 is ENHRY and CDR2 is SYGVKD in the germline V gene. The J segment lost 4 bases and the V segment lost 3 bases, leaving 7 bases of the junction unmatched. This CDR3 comprises 15 residues. Written as DNA, the CDR3 is TGTGCCATCAGTGACACTAGCGACCGCTCAGATACGCAGTATTTT. Translated: CAISDTSDRSDTQYF.

This clone has just one count. This chain links TRBV27 with TRBJ2-5, with 10 bases matching TRBD1. The germline V gene encodes CDR1 MNHEY and CDR2 SMNVEV (reference sequence). Losses at the gene ends were 2 bases for V and 7 bases for J; bases not matched to a gene: 1. CDR3 length: 13 amino acids. The CDR3 loop is CASSLRDRGTQYF. CDR3 nucleotides: TGTGCCAGCAGTTTAAGGGACAGGGGGACCCAGTACTTC.

This clone was observed a few times. The V gene is TRBV4-1, the J gene TRBJ1-3; weak D call: TRBD1 (6 bases). Trimming left V 1 base short and J 0 bases short, with 13 bases between. CDR1 is MGHRA and CDR2 is YSYEKL in the germline V gene. CDR3 length equals 17 residues. Here the CDR3 reads CASSQARQAFSGNTIYF. The CDR3 DNA follows: TGCGCCAGCAGCCAAGCCCGACAGGCGTTCTCTGGAAACACCATATATTTT.

This chain links TRBV9 with TRBJ1-1; 8 bases map to TRBD1. The CDR3 is 15 residues long. V gave up 0 bases and J gave up 1 base; unmatched junction bases: 2. Per the germline V gene, CDR1 is SGDLS and CDR2 is YYNGEE. The CDR3 DNA reads as TGTGCCAGCAGCGTAGTAGGACAGGGGAACACTGAAGCTTTCTTT. It yields the protein CASSVVGQGNTEAFF.

The chain combines TRBV4-3 with TRBJ1-5; D call uncertain. The CDR3 loop spans 15 amino acids. V lost 0 bases and J 1 base, leaving 7 bases between the germline ends. The germline CDR1 and CDR2 sequences are LGHNA and YSLEER. CDR3 residues: CASSQDPQSNQPQHF. CDR3 bases: TGCGCCAGCAGCCAAGATCCACAGAGCAATCAGCCCCAGCATTTT.

The V gene is TRBV13, the J gene TRBJ2-3, with no clear D. The germline V and J ends were trimmed by 3 bases and 3 bases, with 25 bases remaining between them. The CDR3 runs 19 residues. From germline, CDR1 is PRHDT and CDR2 FYEKMQ (reference sequence). In nucleotides, the CDR3 is TGTGCCAGCAGCTTCAGTTCTGTAGCTCACATAACACGGACAGATACGCAGTATTTT. This encodes CASSFSSVAHITRTDTQYF.

As regards this clone: The same CDR3 can be traced to other DNA sequences in this sample. V usage is TRBV27 and J usage is TRBJ2-7, with 11 nucleotides matching TRBD2. CDR1 and CDR2 from the germline V gene are MNHEY and SMNVEV (reference sequence). V was pared by 6 bases and J by 2 bases, with 0 bases of the junction left unmatched. The CDR3 has 13 residues. The CDR3 sequence is CASRLAGAYEQYF. The DNA for the CDR3 is TGTGCCAGCAGACTAGCGGGAGCCTACGAGCAGTACTTC.

V and J are TRBV7-8 and TRBJ1-1; no definite D call. This CDR3 spans 15 amino acids. V was trimmed by 1 base and J by 0 bases, leaving 9 bases between them. Germline loops: CDR1 SGHVS, CDR2 FQNEAQ. As DNA, the CDR3 is TGTGCCAGCAGCTTAGTAGGACTGGTGAACACTGAAGCTTTCTTT. Its protein product is CASSLVGLVNTEAFF.

This chain connects TRBV5-1 to TRBJ2-5; perhaps TRBD1 as D (6 bases). Germline V gene data show CDR1 as SGHRS and CDR2 as YFSETQ. The CDR3 is 12 residues long. V was shortened by 5 bases and J by 4 bases, with 9 bases between the two germline ends. CDR3: CASRPQGETQYF. CDR3 coding DNA: TGCGCCAGCAGACCACAGGGAGAGACCCAGTACTTC.

The chain is built from TRBV4-1 and TRBJ1-2; maybe TRBD1 (5 bases). Germline CDR1 MGHRA, CDR2 YSYEKL. V lost 4 bases and J lost 3, with 18 bases in between. This CDR3 region has 16 residues. The CDR3 coding sequence is TGCGCCAGCAGCCGACCCGGTCGGCAGGGTGACTATGGCTACACCTTC. It codes for CASSRPGRQGDYGYTF.

This chain joins TRBV4-3 and TRBJ2-7; TRBD2 matches 9 bases. The trim removed 3 bases at V and 2 bases at J, leaving 5 bases unmatched. The CDR3 runs 15 residues. Germline V gene lookup returns CDR1 LGHNA and CDR2 YSLEER. CDR3 region: CASSHQIAGAYEQYF. CDR3 DNA: TGCGCCAGCAGCCACCAAATAGCGGGAGCCTACGAGCAGTACTTC.

The chain is built from TRBV29-1 and TRBJ1-2; no clear D. The CDR3 is 12 residues long. With 8 bases removed from V and 6 bases from J, the gap between germline ends came to 16 bases. Germline CDR1 reads SQVTM; CDR2 reads ANQGSEA. In DNA, the CDR3 is TGCAGCTATAAGACCCCGAGGGATGGCTACACCTTC. It is translated as CSYKTPRDGYTF.

About this clone itself: Different DNA sequences within this sample yield the same CDR3. V usage is TRBV29-1 and J usage is TRBJ2-3, with TRBD2 as a possible D gene (6 bases). The CDR3 totals 16 residues. From germline, CDR1 is SQVTM and CDR2 ANQGSEA. The ends were cut back, 4 bases at V and 1 base at J, with 18 bases in the middle. CDR3 bases: TGCAGCGTTGTAGCACATCTAGGCGGGGGCACAGATACGCAGTATTTT. Translating gives CSVVAHLGGGTDTQYF.

The chain has TRBV5-6 and TRBJ2-3, with 9 bases lining up with TRBD1. The germline V gene has CDR1 SGHDT and CDR2 YYEEEE. V shed 2 bases and J 2 bases; nucleotides not matched to a gene: 12. The CDR3 covers 18 residues. The CDR3 DNA reads TGTGCCAGCAGCTTCCGGGACAGGGTTTCCGTTTACACAGATACGCAGTATTTT. Translation: CASSFRDRVSVYTDTQYF.

Only a few counts were recorded for this clone. At one boundary the junction diverges from the germline segment, which might be a read error. The chain joins TRBV15 to TRBJ1-1; no firm D call. The CDR3 sequence is 11 residues long. Per germline, CDR1 LNHNV and CDR2 YYDKDF (reference sequence). CDR3 nucleotide sequence: TGTGCCACCAGCAGAGATGCCCTCCTTCAGTTC. Residues: CATSRDALLQF.

This clone was seen only a few times. The V and J genes are TRBV28 and TRBJ1-5, with D maybe TRBD1 (5 bases). In germline, CDR1 is MDHEN, CDR2 SYDVKM. V was clipped by 10 bases and J by 2 bases, with 18 bases between them. The CDR3 runs 15 residues. The CDR3 DNA reads TGTGCCACAATAGATCAGGGCTTAGGCAATCAGCCCCAGCATTTT. It codes for CATIDQGLGNQPQHF.

This clone was observed a single time. This chain connects TRBV15 to TRBJ1-1; D possibly corresponds to TRBD1 (6 bases). The V gene lost 1 base and the J gene lost 8 bases, with 11 bases spanning the gap. CDR1 is LNHNV and CDR2 is YYDKDF in the germline V gene (reference sequence). CDR3 length: 13 residues. CDR3 protein: CATSRAWTAEAFF. CDR3 DNA sequence: TGTGCCACCAGCAGAGCCTGGACAGCGGAAGCTTTCTTT.

This clone has only a few counts. J is TRBJ1-1 and V is TRBV11-3, with D uncertain. This CDR3 is 13 amino acids long. Germline V lookup: CDR1 SGHNT, CDR2 YENEEA. Trimming removed 3 bases at V and 11 bases at J, with 16 bases between. CDR3 in amino acids: CASSLRILDEAFF. The CDR3 region has the DNA TGTGCCAGCAGCTTGAGGATCTTGGATGAGGCTTTCTTT.

This clone was seen just once. The CDR3 DNA is TGTGCCAGCAGCCCCAGACAGTCCTACGAGCAGTACTTC. As protein: CASSPRQSYEQYF. The chain uses TRBV5-6 and TRBJ2-7; a possible D gene is TRBD1 (5 bases). This CDR3 is built from 13 residues. Germline CDR1 is SGHDT and CDR2 is YYEEEE. V shed 4 bases and J shed 1 base, with 9 bases lying between them.

The chain links TRBV30 to TRBJ1-4; TRBD1 matches 10 bases. The germline V gene has CDR1 GTSNPN and CDR2 SVGIG (reference sequence). The CDR3 runs 17 residues. The junction had 8 bases not matched to a gene; V was cut back by 3 bases and J by 1 base. The CDR3 sequence is CAWRARDRGRTNEKLFF. The CDR3 DNA reads TGTGCCTGGAGGGCGAGAGACAGGGGGCGAACTAATGAAAAACTGTTTTTT.

V gene TRBV28 combines with J gene TRBJ2-7, with 7 bases matching TRBD2. J gave up 0 bases and V 2 bases, and 4 bases lay outside the gene matches. The CDR3 is 15 residues long. The V gene's germline CDR1 is MDHEN and CDR2 SYDVKM. DNA for the CDR3: TGTGCCAGCAGTTTAAGCGGGATCGCCTCCTACGAGCAGTACTTC. It codes for CASSLSGIASYEQYF.

The V gene is TRBV15, the J gene TRBJ2-7; 11 nucleotides agree with TRBD1. The CDR3 contains 14 residues. Germline CDR1 and CDR2: LNHNV and YYDKDF (reference sequence). J was trimmed by 7 bases and V by 5 bases; bases with no gene match: 7. CDR3 region: CATSPGTGGKEQYF. In nucleotides, the CDR3 is TGTGCCACCAGCCCCGGGACAGGGGGTAAAGAGCAGTACTTC.

The chain has TRBV2 and TRBJ2-1; a possible D gene is TRBD2 (5 bases). Trimming pared 4 bases from V and 0 bases from J, leaving 16 bases between. Germline V CDR1 and CDR2: SNHLY, FYNNEI. CDR3 length: 17 residues. Written as DNA, the CDR3 is TGTGCCAGCAGTGCAGGACTTTCCATGAGCTCCTACAATGAGCAGTTCTTC. It specifies CASSAGLSMSSYNEQFF.

This chain uses TRBV25-1 with TRBJ2-1; D possibly corresponds to TRBD2 (5 bases). V lost 3 bases, J lost 7 bases, and 22 bases lay in between. The CDR3 is 17 amino acids. In germline, CDR1 is MGHDK, CDR2 SYGVNS. The CDR3 sequence is CASSDPCHTEEENEQFF. As DNA, the CDR3 is TGTGCCAGCAGTGATCCCTGCCACACTGAGGAGGAAAATGAGCAGTTCTTC.

The chain uses TRBV15 and TRBJ1-3; D is unresolved. Between the trimmed V and J ends, which lost 0 bases and 4 bases, there was a span of 13 bases. In germline, CDR1 is LNHNV, CDR2 YYDKDF (reference sequence). The CDR3 extends over 16 amino acids. The CDR3 coding sequence is TGTGCCACCAGCAGAGATGAGGGAACATCCGGAAACACCATATATTTT. Protein sequence: CATSRDEGTSGNTIYF. The whole variable domain, filled in from reference TRBV15 and TRBJ1-3, reads DAMVIQNPRYQVTQFGKPVTLSCSQTLNHNVMYWYQQKSSQAPKLLFHYYDKDFNNEADTPDNFQSRRPNTSFCFLDIRSPGLGDTAMYLCATSRDEGTSGNTIYFGEGSWLTVV.

This rearrangement joins TRBV2 to TRBJ2-2; 9 nucleotides line up with TRBD1. J was trimmed by 4 bases and V by 5 bases; bases with no gene match: 2. CDR1 SNHLY and CDR2 FYNNEI come from the germline V gene. This CDR3 has 14 amino acids. The CDR3 reads CASSRDRATGELFF. CDR3 coding DNA: TGTGCCAGCAGTAGGGACAGGGCCACCGGGGAGCTGTTTTTT.